A single sample gave rise to the 2 T cell receptor beta chains below, sequenced in a study of blood T cell repertoires in COVID-19. The repertoire was sequenced with immunoSEQ multiplex PCR; TCRdb's copy has only in-frame clones and lacks some. The repertoire holds hundreds of thousands of clones, with just over 85% as singletons. Material: PBMCs or T cells enriched from blood (not recorded which). These receptors originate from a woman aged 40 to 50 with acute COVID-19.

The chain recombines TRBV27 with TRBJ2-1, with 9 positions matching TRBD1. The V gene end was trimmed by 8 bases and the J gene end by 3 bases; junction bases not matched to a gene: 11. The CDR3 sequence is 16 residues long. Germline V gives CDR1 MNHEY, CDR2 SMNVEV (reference sequence). CDR3 sequence reads: CASSSRGDRDYNEQFF. In DNA form, the CDR3 reads TGTGCCAGCTCATCCAGAGGGGACAGGGACTACAATGAGCAGTTCTTC.

This clone came up many times. CDR3 coding DNA: TGTGCCGGTCTGACACTCCAAGAGACCCAGTACTTC. Its translation is CAGLTLQETQYF. This rearrangement joins TRBV9 to TRBJ2-5; D gene unclear. Germline lookup yields CDR1 SGDLS and CDR2 YYNGEE. Trimming cost V 10 bases and J 1 base, with 11 bases left between them. The CDR3 length is 12 residues. Full variable domain (outside the CDR3, taken from reference TRBV9 and TRBJ2-5): DSGVTQTPKHLITATGQRVTLRCSPRSGDLSVYWYQQSLDQGLQFLIQYYNGEERAKGNILERFSAQQFPDLHSELNLSSLELGDSALYFCAGLTLQETQYFGPGTRLLVL.